This is a list of T cell receptor beta chains from one sample in a study of OX40 agonist ivuxolimab in advanced cancers. Sequencing was performed with immunoSEQ multiplex PCR; in TCRdb, only in-frame clones are kept and a portion is missing. There are approximately 31,000 clones in the sample; approximately 80% occur only once, and roughly 23% lies in the top ten. The specimen was CD4+ or CD8+ T cells sorted from blood, collected in a trial of the OX40 agonist ivuxolimab. The receptors originated from an adult with an advanced solid tumor such as melanoma, head and neck, liver or kidney cancer. Each CDR3 is given with its conserved first and last residue. A D gene is named only where the DNA matches it firmly. The size entry is marked missing in some rows and otherwise reads once, few, many or a size class.

abundance | d_gene | j_gene | v_gene | CDR3aa | CDR3nt
NA | TRBD1 | TRBJ2-7 | TRBV10-3 | CAISAGTGGNYEQYF | TGTGCCATCAGCGCAGGGACAGGTGGAAACTACGAGCAGTACTTC
NA | NA | TRBJ1-6 | TRBV4-2 | CASSQERSASRGALHF | TGTGCCAGCAGCCAAGAAAGGAGTGCCTCCCGGGGGGCCCTCCACTTT
NA | TRBD1 | TRBJ1-2 | TRBV19 | CASRGTENYGYTF | TGTGCCAGTAGAGGGACAGAAAACTATGGCTACACCTTC
NA | TRBD1 | TRBJ2-3 | TRBV5-1 | CASSLQGAGGTDTQYF | TGCGCCAGCAGCTTACAGGGGGCAGGAGGCACAGATACGCAGTATTTT
NA | TRBD2 | TRBJ2-1 | TRBV6-4 | CASSVAPSGGEQFF | TGTGCCAGCAGTGTCGCCCCTAGCGGGGGCGAGCAGTTCTTC
few | NA | TRBJ1-6 | TRBV25-1 | CASRGRGYNSPLHF | TGTGCCAGCAGGGGACGGGGCTATAATTCACCCCTCCACTTT
NA | TRBD2 | TRBJ2-7 | TRBV6-5 | CASSRTSGGYEQYF | TGTGCCAGCAGTCGGACTAGCGGGGGCTACGAGCAGTACTTC
NA | TRBD2 | TRBJ2-5 | TRBV4-1 | CASSQDSLAGGQETQYF | TGCGCCAGCAGCCAAGATAGTCTAGCGGGGGGGCAAGAGACCCAGTACTTC
NA | NA | TRBJ2-5 | TRBV4-1 | CASSQVNAGRLQYF | TGCGCCAGCAGCCAAGTGAATGCGGGAAGACTCCAGTACTTC
NA | TRBD2 | TRBJ2-1 | TRBV2 | CASSEAGLGGNEQFF | TGTGCCAGCAGTGAAGCGGGACTAGGTGGCAATGAGCAGTTCTTC
once | TRBD2 | TRBJ2-3 | TRBV19 | CASSSLAGAGDTQYF | TGTGCCAGTAGTTCACTAGCGGGGGCCGGGGATACGCAGTATTTT
once | NA | TRBJ1-2 | TRBV5-5 | CASSLDGANGYGYTF | TGTGCCAGCAGCTTGGATGGCGCTAACGGATATGGCTACACCTTC
once | TRBD1 | TRBJ2-5 | TRBV30 | CAWAEQGKTQYF | TGTGCCTGGGCGGAACAGGGGAAGACCCAGTACTTC
few | TRBD1 | TRBJ2-7 | TRBV11-2 | CASSTGQALSSYEQYF | TGTGCCAGCAGCACTGGACAGGCCCTCTCCTCCTACGAGCAGTACTTC
NA | NA | TRBJ2-5 | TRBV30 | CAWSVPRTVQETQYF | TGTGCCTGGAGTGTACCCAGGACAGTACAAGAGACCCAGTACTTC
NA | NA | TRBJ2-6 | TRBV27 | CASSYTGLDSGANVLTF | TGTGCCAGCAGTTATACAGGGTTGGACTCTGGGGCCAACGTCCTGACTTTC
NA | NA | TRBJ2-1 | TRBV19 | CASSINRYDYNEQFF | TGTGCCAGTAGTATTAACCGATATGACTACAATGAGCAGTTCTTC
NA | NA | TRBJ1-3 | TRBV5-6 | CASSPDPITDSGNTIYF | TGTGCCAGCAGCCCGGACCCCATAACAGACTCTGGAAACACCATATATTTT
NA | TRBD1 | TRBJ1-4 | TRBV18 | CASSPPGTGVEKLFF | TGTGCCAGCTCACCACCCGGGACAGGGGTTGAAAAACTGTTTTTT
few | NA | TRBJ2-7 | TRBV6-1 | CASSEGYEQYF | TGTGCCAGCAGTGAAGGCTACGAGCAGTACTTC
once | NA | TRBJ1-1 | TRBV2 | CASSARTLNTEAFF | TGTGCCAGCAGTGCGAGGACATTGAACACTGAAGCTTTCTTT
NA | TRBD1 | TRBJ1-4 | TRBV9 | CASSPWDSPATNEKLFF | TGTGCCAGCAGCCCTTGGGACAGCCCCGCAACTAATGAAAAACTGTTTTTT
few | NA | TRBJ1-4 | TRBV19 | CASSVPGRNEKLFF | TGTGCCAGTAGTGTTCCGGGTCGCAATGAAAAACTGTTTTTT
NA | NA | TRBJ2-5 | TRBV28 | CASRRLDRETQYF | TGTGCCAGCAGGCGACTGGATAGAGAGACCCAGTACTTC
once | NA | TRBJ2-7 | TRBV7-2 | CASSSTSYEQYF | TGTGCCAGCAGCTCAACTTCCTACGAGCAGTACTTC
NA | TRBD2 | TRBJ2-2 | TRBV25-1 | CASSAPSGGAANTGELFF | TGTGCCAGCAGTGCCCCTAGCGGGGGGGCCGCGAACACCGGGGAGCTGTTTTTT
NA | NA | TRBJ2-6 | TRBV5-4 | CASSLRAGANVLTF | TGTGCCAGCAGCTTGAGAGCCGGGGCCAACGTCCTGACTTTC
NA | TRBD2 | TRBJ2-3 | TRBV5-1 | CASSLGEGRDTQYF | TGCGCCAGCAGCTTGGGGGAGGGAAGGGATACGCAGTATTTT
few | TRBD1 | TRBJ1-5 | TRBV2 | CASRDRDYWEPQHF | TGTGCCAGCAGGGACAGGGACTATTGGGAGCCCCAGCATTTT
once | TRBD1 | TRBJ2-7 | TRBV13 | CASSLAGQGNHEQYF | TGTGCCAGCAGCTTAGCGGGACAGGGTAACCACGAGCAGTACTTC
NA | TRBD1 | TRBJ2-1 | TRBV6-1 | CASILTGGLSNEQFF | TGTGCCAGCATCCTAACAGGGGGCTTGAGTAATGAGCAGTTCTTC
NA | NA | TRBJ2-1 | TRBV2 | CASSGGTPDEQFF | TGTGCCAGCAGTGGGGGGACACCGGATGAGCAGTTCTTC
NA | TRBD2 | TRBJ2-5 | TRBV7-9 | CASSLGRLAGTQETQYF | TGTGCCAGCAGCTTAGGCCGACTAGCGGGGACGCAAGAGACCCAGTACTTC
NA | TRBD1 | TRBJ2-6 | TRBV28 | CASRRQGAGANVLTF | TGTGCCAGCAGGCGACAGGGGGCTGGGGCCAACGTCCTGACTTTC
NA | NA | TRBJ2-1 | TRBV2 | CASNRLRGDPSFF | TGTGCCAGCAATCGGCTTCGTGGGGACCCGTCGTTCTTC